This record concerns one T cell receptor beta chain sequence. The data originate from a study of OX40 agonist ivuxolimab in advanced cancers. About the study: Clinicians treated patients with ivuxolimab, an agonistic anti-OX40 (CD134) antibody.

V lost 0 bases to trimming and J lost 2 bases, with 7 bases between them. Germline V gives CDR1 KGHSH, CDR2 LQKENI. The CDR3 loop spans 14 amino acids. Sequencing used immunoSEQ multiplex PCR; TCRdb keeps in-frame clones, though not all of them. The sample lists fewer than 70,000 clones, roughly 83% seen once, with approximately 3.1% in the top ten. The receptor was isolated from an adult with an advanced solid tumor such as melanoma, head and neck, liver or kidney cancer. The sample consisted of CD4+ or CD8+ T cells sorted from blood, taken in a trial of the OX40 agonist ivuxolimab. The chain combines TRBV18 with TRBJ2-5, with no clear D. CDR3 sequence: CASSPPNSQETQYF. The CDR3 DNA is TGTGCCAGCTCACCACCGAACTCTCAAGAGACCCAGTACTTC. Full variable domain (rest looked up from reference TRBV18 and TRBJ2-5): NAGVMQNPRHLVRRRGQEARLRCSPMKGHSHVYWYRQLPEEGLKFMVYLQKENIIDESGMPKERFSAEFPKEGPSILRIQQVVRGDSAAYFCASSPPNSQETQYFGPGTRLLVL.